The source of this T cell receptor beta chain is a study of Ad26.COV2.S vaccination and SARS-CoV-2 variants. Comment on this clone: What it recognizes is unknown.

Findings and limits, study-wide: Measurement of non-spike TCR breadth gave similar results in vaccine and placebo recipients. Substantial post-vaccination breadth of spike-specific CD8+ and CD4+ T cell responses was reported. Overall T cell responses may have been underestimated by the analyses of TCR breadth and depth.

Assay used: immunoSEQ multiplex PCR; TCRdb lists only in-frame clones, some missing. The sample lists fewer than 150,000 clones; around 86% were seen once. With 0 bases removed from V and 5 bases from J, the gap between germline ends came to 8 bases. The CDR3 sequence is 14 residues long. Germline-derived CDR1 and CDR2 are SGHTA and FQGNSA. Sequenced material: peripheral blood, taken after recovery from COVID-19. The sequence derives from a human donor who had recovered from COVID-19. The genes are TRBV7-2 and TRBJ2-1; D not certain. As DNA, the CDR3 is TGTGCCAGCAGCTTAGCTGGTTACAACAATGAGCAGTTCTTC. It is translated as CASSLAGYNNEQFF.